This TCR beta chain is drawn from a study of CD8 T cells in ankylosing spondylitis. TCRdb fed the 5' RACE reads into MiXCR, producing one record per CDR3 protein. The sample has hundreds of thousands of distinct CDR3 sequences, 10% to 13% seen once. Germline trimming cut 5 bases from V and 3 bases from J; bases unmatched to any gene: 8. CDR1 and CDR2 from the germline V gene are DFQATT and SNEGSKA (reference sequence). The CDR3 sequence is 15 residues long. The origin of this receptor is a male donor with ankylosing spondylitis or in good health (not recorded which). The chain has TRBV20-1 and TRBJ2-7, with 12 nucleotides matching TRBD2. Input material: blood, either unsorted or a sorted T cell fraction (not recorded which). In nucleotides, the CDR3 is TGCAGTGCTGAGAAATTGACTAGCGGGGGCTACGAGCAGTACTTC. It is translated as CSAEKLTSGGYEQYF.